These 29 T cell receptor beta chains were all obtained from the same sample, sequenced in a study of Ad26.COV2.S vaccination and SARS-CoV-2 variants. Treatment given: some 20 received Ad26.COV2.S at low or high dose, single or two shots; about 5 received placebo; per-sample allocation not given. The samples date from day 63 after the first vaccine or placebo injection. Assay used: immunoSEQ multiplex PCR; TCRdb lists only in-frame clones, some missing. The sample lists hundreds of thousands of clones, roughly 87% occurring once. The sequenced sample was peripheral blood, obtained in a trial of Ad26.COV2.S vaccine versus placebo. The receptors here all came from a person aged 18 to 59 who received the Ad26.COV2.S COVID-19 vaccine or a placebo.

This chain uses TRBV5-6 with TRBJ1-2; 8 nucleotides agree with TRBD1. This CDR3 contains 16 residues. Germline CDR1 SGHDT, CDR2 YYEEEE. V lost 1 base to trimming and J lost 2 bases; unmatched junction nucleotides: 7. CDR3 amino acids: CASSLIGQGQNYGYTF. The CDR3 region has the DNA TGTGCCAGCAGCTTGATTGGACAGGGACAAAACTATGGCTACACCTTC.

This clone occurred once. The chain uses TRBV29-1 and TRBJ1-2; D ambiguous. Per the germline V gene, CDR1 is SQVTM and CDR2 is ANQGSEA. The CDR3 has 12 residues. V lost 4 bases and J lost 4, with 10 bases in between. The CDR3 DNA is TGCAGCGTTGGAGAGGTCTCCTATGGCTACACCTTC. Its translation: CSVGEVSYGYTF.

This clone was counted a single time. This sequence joins TRBV11-3 and TRBJ2-1; D might be TRBD2 (5 bases). The CDR3 consists of 17 residues. Germline CDR1 and CDR2: SGHNT and YENEEA. Trimming took off 3 bases at V and 1 base at J, with 16 bases between the two ends. DNA of the CDR3: TGTGCCAGCAGCTTCTACCCCACGGGGTCTTCCTACAATGAGCAGTTCTTC. Protein: CASSFYPTGSSYNEQFF.

The V and J genes are TRBV24-1 and TRBJ2-1; no reliable D call. The CDR3 runs 16 residues. The V gene lost 4 bases and the J gene lost 2 bases, with 14 bases spanning the gap. Per the germline V gene, CDR1 is KGHDR and CDR2 is SFDVKD. Written as DNA, the CDR3 is TGTGCCACCAGTGACCCCAAGGGTTCGGCCTACAATGAGCAGTTCTTC. Protein sequence: CATSDPKGSAYNEQFF.

The chain combines TRBV5-4 with TRBJ2-1, with D maybe TRBD1 (5 bases). In germline, CDR1 is SGHNT, CDR2 YYREEE (reference sequence). Trimming pared 1 base from V and 8 bases from J, leaving 16 bases between. CDR3 length: 15 residues. CDR3: CASSLKGAPTDEQFF. CDR3 sequence (DNA): TGTGCCAGCAGCTTGAAAGGGGCGCCCACGGATGAGCAGTTCTTC. Looking up the rest from reference TRBV5-4 and TRBJ2-1 gives the full variable domain: ETGVTQSPTHLIKTRGQQVTLRCSSQSGHNTVSWYQQALGQGPQFIFQYYREEENGRGNFPPRFSGLQFPNYSSELNVNALELDDSALYLCASSLKGAPTDEQFFGPGTRLTVL.

The V gene is TRBV28, the J gene TRBJ1-2, with D possibly matching TRBD1 (5 bases). This CDR3 is 12 amino acids long. V was trimmed by 6 bases and J by 4 bases, leaving 9 bases between them. CDR1 is MDHEN, CDR2 SYDVKM, per germline. CDR3 sequence reads: CASRTDSYGYTF. CDR3 nucleotides: TGTGCCAGCAGGACAGACTCCTATGGCTACACCTTC.

This chain joins TRBV29-1 and TRBJ2-1, with D possibly TRBD1 on 6 matching bases. The V end was cut by 6 bases, the J end by 7 bases, with 10 bases between. Germline CDR1 SQVTM, CDR2 ANQGSEA. The CDR3 spans 11 residues. CDR3: CSVQGRNEQFF. The CDR3 DNA reads TGCAGCGTACAGGGTAGGAATGAGCAGTTCTTC.

The chain uses TRBV4-1 and TRBJ2-3, with 9 nucleotides matching TRBD1. The junction had 6 bases not matched to a gene; V was cut back by 4 bases and J by 4 bases. The CDR3 runs to 15 residues. The germline V gene has CDR1 MGHRA and CDR2 YSYEKL. CDR3 sequence reads: CASSPLGQGADTQYF. DNA for the CDR3: TGCGCCAGCAGCCCATTGGGACAGGGTGCAGATACGCAGTATTTT.

The chain is built from TRBV6-2 or TRBV6-3 and TRBJ2-2; D call uncertain. The CDR3 runs 13 residues. V gave up 5 bases and J gave up 4 bases, with 8 bases separating them. Looked up from germline, CDR1 is MNHEY and CDR2 is SVGEGT. The CDR3: CASSTWGTGELFF. The CDR3 bases are TGTGCCAGCAGTACTTGGGGCACCGGGGAGCTGTTTTTT.

The gene calls are TRBV4-3 and TRBJ2-1, with D possibly being TRBD2 (5 bases). Trimming shortened V by 0 bases and J by 0 bases, and 9 bases separated the two germline ends. Germline V gives CDR1 LGHNA, CDR2 YSLEER. CDR3 length equals 16 residues. The CDR3 bases are TGCGCCAGCAGCCAAGAAAGCGGAAGCTCCTACAATGAGCAGTTCTTC. Its protein is CASSQESGSSYNEQFF.

The rearrangement links TRBV7-3 to TRBJ2-1; TRBD2 might be the D (5 bases). Germline CDR1 reads SGHTA; CDR2 reads FQGTGA. V lost 5 bases, J lost 9 bases, and 17 bases lay in between. The CDR3 totals 14 residues. The CDR3 reads CASSPGLASGEQFF. The CDR3 region has the DNA TGTGCCAGCAGCCCCGGGCTAGCCAGCGGTGAGCAGTTCTTC.

The chain couples TRBV18 to TRBJ1-5; TRBD1 might be the D (5 bases). The CDR3 covers 16 residues. The germline V and J ends were trimmed by 6 bases and 0 bases, with 15 bases remaining between them. Germline assignment: CDR1 KGHSH and CDR2 LQKENI. CDR3 residues: CASSPGGGSSNQPQHF. In DNA, the CDR3 is TGTGCCAGCTCTCCCGGGGGTGGGTCTAGCAATCAGCCCCAGCATTTT.

This chain uses TRBV6-1 with TRBJ1-4; no firm D call. Germline CDR1 is MNHNS and CDR2 is SASEGT. V dropped 0 bases and J dropped 8 bases, with 13 bases sitting between them. This CDR3 region has 15 residues. CDR3 nucleotide sequence: TGTGCCAGCAGTGAAGCCCTAAGGGTTGGCGAAAAACTGTTTTTT. Amino acid sequence: CASSEALRVGEKLFF.

V usage is TRBV6-4 and J usage is TRBJ1-1, with D possibly being TRBD1 (5 bases). Germline CDR1 and CDR2: MRHNA and SNTAGT. Deletions cut 6 bases from V and 0 bases from J, with 14 bases between. The CDR3 consists of 15 residues. CDR3 residues: CASRRIPGLNTEAFF. In nucleotides, the CDR3 is TGTGCCAGCAGGCGGATTCCAGGGCTGAACACTGAAGCTTTCTTT.

The gene calls are TRBV7-9 and TRBJ2-7; tentative D call: TRBD1 (6 bases). Germline CDR1 and CDR2: SEHNR and FQNEAQ (reference sequence). The length of the CDR3 is 13 residues. The ends were cut back, 3 bases at V and 7 bases at J, with 13 bases in the middle. CDR3 loop: CASSLDSSGEQYF. The DNA of the CDR3 is TGTGCCAGCAGCTTGGACAGCTCGGGGGAGCAGTACTTC. Using reference TRBV7-9 and TRBJ2-7 for the parts outside the CDR3, the full variable domain is DTGVSQNPRHKITKRGQNVTFRCDPISEHNRLYWYRQTLGQGPEFLTYFQNEAQLEKSRLLSDRFSAERPKGSFSTLEIQRTEQGDSAMYLCASSLDSSGEQYFGPGTRLTVT.

J is TRBJ2-7 and V is TRBV9; TRBD2 might be the D (5 bases). V lost 4 bases to trimming and J lost 0 bases, with 14 bases between them. This CDR3 contains 15 residues. CDR1 SGDLS and CDR2 YYNGEE come from the germline V gene. The DNA of the CDR3 is TGTGCCAGCAGCCCCACCGCAGCGGCCTCCTACGAGCAGTACTTC. This gives the protein CASSPTAAASYEQYF.

The gene calls are TRBV10-3 and TRBJ1-1; D is uncertain. CDR3 length: 14 amino acids. The germline CDR1 and CDR2 sequences are ENHRY and SYGVKD. V lost 4 bases and J lost 0, with 9 bases in between. The CDR3 DNA reads as TGTGCCATCAGTGGGAAAGATGTGAACACTGAAGCTTTCTTT. The encoded protein is CAISGKDVNTEAFF.

The chain employs TRBV5-1 and TRBJ1-5; 7 bases are a match to TRBD1. V lost 4 bases and J lost 8; bases outside the gene matches: 9. The CDR3 is 14 amino acids. Germline CDR1 SGHRS, CDR2 YFSETQ. CDR3 DNA sequence: TGCGCCAGCAGCGTAACGGGACAGATGGAGCCCCAGCATTTT. The encoded protein is CASSVTGQMEPQHF.

DNA of the CDR3: TGCGCCAGCAGCTTGGAGGGGGCTTACACCGGGGAGCTGTTTTTT. Translated: CASSLEGAYTGELFF. The V call is TRBV5-1, the J call TRBJ2-2; TRBD1 matches 7 bases. Germline V gene sequence: CDR1 SGHRS, CDR2 YFSETQ. The CDR3 length is 15 residues. V was pared by 0 bases and J by 3 bases, with 2 bases of the junction left unmatched.

The chain has TRBV7-2 and TRBJ1-1; D might be TRBD1 (5 bases). Germline CDR1 SGHTA, CDR2 FQGNSA. V was cut by 1 base and J by 5 bases, with 14 bases left in between. This CDR3 spans 15 amino acids. CDR3 sequence (DNA): TGTGCCAGCAGCTTAGAGGGATCTGGGGGGACTGAAGCTTTCTTT. It specifies CASSLEGSGGTEAFF.

In this sample, this clone turned up a few times. The chain carries TRBV5-6 and TRBJ1-1, with 9 positions matching TRBD1. The CDR3 has 13 residues. Losses at the gene ends were 3 bases for V and 6 bases for J; bases not matched to a gene: 3. Germline CDR1 is SGHDT and CDR2 is YYEEEE. The CDR3 DNA reads TGTGCCAGCAGCTGGACAGGGGTCCCTGAAGCTTTCTTT. This codes for CASSWTGVPEAFF.

CDR3 DNA sequence: TGTGCCAGCAGCCAAGGAGGGCAGGGTGAAAAACTGTTTTTT. Translated: CASSQGGQGEKLFF. V is TRBV4-2 and J is TRBJ1-4; TRBD1 is a possible D gene (5 bases). The V and J ends lost 1 base and 7 bases respectively, with 10 bases between them. The CDR3 loop spans 14 amino acids. CDR1 is LGHNA, CDR2 YNFKEQ, per germline.

This clone was detected ten times or more. CDR3 loop: CASSGGINEQFF. The CDR3 nucleotides read TGTGCCAGCAGTGGGGGGATCAATGAGCAGTTCTTC. The chain has TRBV6-4 and TRBJ2-1; either TRBD1 or TRBD2 may supply D (5 bases each). Germline V gene sequence: CDR1 MRHNA, CDR2 SNTAGT. The CDR3 spans 12 residues. Trimming stripped 4 bases from V and 6 bases from J, with 7 bases between.

The DNA for the CDR3 is TGTGCCAGCAGCCAAGACACTTCTTGGGCTAGCGGGAGATTCCAAGAGACCCAGTACTTC. Its protein is CASSQDTSWASGRFQETQYF. The rearrangement uses TRBV3-1 (or the pseudogene TRBV3-2) and TRBJ2-5, with 10 nucleotides matching TRBD2. The CDR3 contains 20 residues. J gave up 1 base and V 0 bases, and 14 bases lay outside the gene matches. Germline CDR1 and CDR2: LGHDT and YNNKEL (reference sequence).

The count of this clone is one. V and J are TRBV7-9 and TRBJ1-6, with D maybe TRBD1 (6 bases). The V gene lost 1 base and the J gene lost 8 bases, with 12 bases spanning the gap. Germline V CDR1 and CDR2: SEHNR, FQNEAQ (reference sequence). This CDR3 region has 15 residues. The CDR3 here is CASSLDPGADSPLHF. Written as DNA, the CDR3 is TGTGCCAGCAGCTTAGATCCGGGGGCGGATTCACCCCTCCACTTT. Looking up the rest from reference TRBV7-9 and TRBJ1-6 gives the full variable domain: DTGVSQNPRHKITKRGQNVTFRCDPISEHNRLYWYRQTLGQGPEFLTYFQNEAQLEKSRLLSDRFSAERPKGSFSTLEIQRTEQGDSAMYLCASSLDPGADSPLHFGNGTRLTVT.

In nucleotides, the CDR3 is TGCGCCAGCAGCTTGAGACAAGACAGGGTTGTTGGCTACACCTTC. Translated, it gives CASSLRQDRVVGYTF. The V gene is TRBV5-1, the J gene TRBJ1-2; 7 nucleotides align to TRBD1. Germline trimming cut 1 base from V and 7 bases from J; bases unmatched to any gene: 10. Germline V gene data show CDR1 as SGHRS and CDR2 as YFSETQ. The CDR3 spans 15 residues.

Concerning this clone itself: Germline and junction disagree at one end, which may indicate a read error. The chain is built from TRBV15 and TRBJ2-7, with D possibly matching TRBD1 (7 bases). Germline CDR1 is LNHNV and CDR2 is YYDKDF (reference sequence). The CDR3 is 14 residues long. CDR3 in DNA: TGTGCCACCAGCAGAGGTTGGGGGGACAGCAAATATAACTTC. Residues: CATSRGWGDSKYNF.

V gene TRBV3-1 (or the pseudogene TRBV3-2) combines with J gene TRBJ1-2, with D unclear. CDR1 is LGHDT, CDR2 YNNKEL, per germline (reference sequence). Trimming stripped 1 base from V and 4 bases from J, with 10 bases between. There are 14 residues in the CDR3. CDR3 sequence reads: CASSQGAGSYGYTF. In nucleotides, the CDR3 is TGTGCCAGCAGCCAAGGGGCAGGCTCCTATGGCTACACCTTC.

This clone came up a few times. The gene calls are TRBV6-5 and TRBJ2-7; tentatively, D is TRBD1 (5 bases). V was cut by 6 bases and J by 2 bases, with 11 bases left in between. Germline lookup yields CDR1 MNHEY and CDR2 SVGAGI. The CDR3 is 13 amino acids. DNA for the CDR3: TGTGCCAGCAGAAAACAGGATACCTACGAGCAGTACTTC. This encodes CASRKQDTYEQYF.